This T cell receptor (beta chain) was retrieved from a study of long-term antiretroviral therapy in people with HIV. Looking at the study overall: First collections came about a decade before the 2015 immediate-ART recommendation. Whole-study findings and limits: Diversity increased after ART yet remained lower than in transplant donor controls.

As concerns this clone: What it binds is not known.

With survey level as its setting, the immunoSEQ assay was v3.0. Clones were read by immunoSEQ multiplex PCR, and TCRdb kept only the in-frame ones, dropping some. The data contain some 20,000 clones, around three quarters of them seen just once; the ten biggest clones take up 6.9%. Trimming removed 4 bases at V and 4 bases at J, with 17 bases between. Germline CDR1 and CDR2: SGHDT and YYEEEE. This CDR3 contains 15 residues. V gene TRBV5-6 combines with J gene TRBJ1-2; D may be TRBD1 (6 bases). Specimen: unsorted PBMCs, collected 2.2 years after starting antiretroviral therapy. The sequence came from a man between 50 and 59 years old with HIV. The DNA for the CDR3 is TGTGCCAGCAGCCTGAGGGGAGGGGGGACCTATGGCTACACCTTC. It encodes CASSLRGGGTYGYTF.